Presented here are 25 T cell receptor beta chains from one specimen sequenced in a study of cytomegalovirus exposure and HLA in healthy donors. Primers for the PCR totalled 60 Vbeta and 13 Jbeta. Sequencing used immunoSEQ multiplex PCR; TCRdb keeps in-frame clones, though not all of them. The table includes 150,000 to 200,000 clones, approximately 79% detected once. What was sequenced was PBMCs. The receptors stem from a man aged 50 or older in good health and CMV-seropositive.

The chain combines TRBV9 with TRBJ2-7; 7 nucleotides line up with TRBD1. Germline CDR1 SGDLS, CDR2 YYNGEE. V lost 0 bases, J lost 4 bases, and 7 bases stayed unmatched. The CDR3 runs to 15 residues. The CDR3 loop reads CASSVAGQAMYEQYF. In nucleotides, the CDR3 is TGTGCCAGCAGCGTAGCTGGACAGGCAATGTACGAGCAGTACTTC.

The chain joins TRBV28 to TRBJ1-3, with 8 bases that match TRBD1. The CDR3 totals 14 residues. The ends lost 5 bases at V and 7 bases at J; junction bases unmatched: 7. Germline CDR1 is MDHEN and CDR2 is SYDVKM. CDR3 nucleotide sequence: TGTGCCAGCAGTCGGACAGGGTCGCGCAACACCATATATTTT. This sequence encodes CASSRTGSRNTIYF.

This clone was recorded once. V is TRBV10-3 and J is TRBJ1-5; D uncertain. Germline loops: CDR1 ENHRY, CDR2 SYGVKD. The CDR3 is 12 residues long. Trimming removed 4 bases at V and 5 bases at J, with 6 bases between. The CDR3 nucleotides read TGTGCCATCAGTGCCCAGGATCAGCCCCAGCATTTT. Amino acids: CAISAQDQPQHF.

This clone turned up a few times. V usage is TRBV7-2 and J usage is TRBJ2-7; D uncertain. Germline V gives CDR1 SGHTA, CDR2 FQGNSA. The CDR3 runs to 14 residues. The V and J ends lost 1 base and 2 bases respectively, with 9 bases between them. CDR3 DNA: TGTGCCAGCAGCTTAGGGCCCCAGGCCTACGAGCAGTACTTC. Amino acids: CASSLGPQAYEQYF.

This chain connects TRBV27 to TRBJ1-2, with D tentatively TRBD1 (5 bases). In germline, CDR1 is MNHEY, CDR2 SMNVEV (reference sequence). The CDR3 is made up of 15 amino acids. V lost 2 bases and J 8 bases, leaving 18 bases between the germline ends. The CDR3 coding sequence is TGTGCCAGCAGTTTAGGGCAGGGCCCTCTCTCGGGCTACACCTTC. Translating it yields CASSLGQGPLSGYTF.

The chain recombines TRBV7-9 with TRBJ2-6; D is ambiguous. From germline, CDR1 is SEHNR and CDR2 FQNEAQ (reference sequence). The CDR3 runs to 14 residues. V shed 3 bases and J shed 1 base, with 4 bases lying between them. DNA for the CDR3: TGTGCCAGCAGCTTGGCTTCTGGGGCCAACGTCCTGACTTTC. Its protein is CASSLASGANVLTF. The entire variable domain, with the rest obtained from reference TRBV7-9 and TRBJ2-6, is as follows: DTGVSQNPRHKITKRGQNVTFRCDPISEHNRLYWYRQTLGQGPEFLTYFQNEAQLEKSRLLSDRFSAERPKGSFSTLEIQRTEQGDSAMYLCASSLASGANVLTFGAGSRLTVL.

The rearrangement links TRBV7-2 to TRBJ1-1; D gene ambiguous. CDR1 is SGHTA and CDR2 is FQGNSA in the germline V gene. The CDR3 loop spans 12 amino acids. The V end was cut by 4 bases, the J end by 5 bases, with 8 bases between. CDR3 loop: CASSWTGTEAFF. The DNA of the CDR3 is TGTGCCAGCAGCTGGACGGGGACTGAAGCTTTCTTT.

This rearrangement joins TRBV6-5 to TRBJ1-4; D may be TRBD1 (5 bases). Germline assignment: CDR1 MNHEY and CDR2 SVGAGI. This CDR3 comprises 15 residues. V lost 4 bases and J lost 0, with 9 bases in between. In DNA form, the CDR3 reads TGTGCCAGCAGTTCCGACAGAGCAACTAATGAAAAACTGTTTTTT. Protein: CASSSDRATNEKLFF.

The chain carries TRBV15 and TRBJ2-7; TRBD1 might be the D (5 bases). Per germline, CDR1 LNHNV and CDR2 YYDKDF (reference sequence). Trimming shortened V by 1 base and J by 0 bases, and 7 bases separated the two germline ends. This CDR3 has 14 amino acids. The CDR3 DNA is TGTGCCACCAGCAGAGGCAGGGCCTCCTACGAGCAGTACTTC. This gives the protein CATSRGRASYEQYF. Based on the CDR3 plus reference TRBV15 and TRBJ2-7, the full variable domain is DAMVIQNPRYQVTQFGKPVTLSCSQTLNHNVMYWYQQKSSQAPKLLFHYYDKDFNNEADTPDNFQSRRPNTSFCFLDIRSPGLGDTAMYLCATSRGRASYEQYFGPGTRLTVT.

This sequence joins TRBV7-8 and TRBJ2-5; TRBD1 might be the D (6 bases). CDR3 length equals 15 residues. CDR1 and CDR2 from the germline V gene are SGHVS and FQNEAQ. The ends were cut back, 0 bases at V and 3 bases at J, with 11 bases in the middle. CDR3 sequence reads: CASSLALHREETQYF. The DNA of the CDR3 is TGTGCCAGCAGCTTAGCCCTACACAGGGAAGAGACCCAGTACTTC.

The CDR3 sequence: CASSVTGIHGYTF. The DNA for the CDR3 is TGTGCCAGCAGTGTGACAGGGATCCATGGCTACACCTTC. The chain has TRBV6-1 and TRBJ1-2, with TRBD1 matching 7 bases. CDR1 and CDR2 from the germline V gene are MNHNS and SASEGT. This CDR3 is 13 amino acids long. The V segment lost 4 bases and the J segment 6 bases; nucleotides outside the gene matches: 5.

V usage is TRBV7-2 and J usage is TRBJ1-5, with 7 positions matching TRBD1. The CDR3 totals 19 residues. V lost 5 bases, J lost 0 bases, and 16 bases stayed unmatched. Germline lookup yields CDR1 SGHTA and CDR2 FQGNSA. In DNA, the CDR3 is TGTGCCAGCAGCCGGGAAGCCTACAGGGGAGTTTCTAGCAATCAGCCCCAGCATTTT. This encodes CASSREAYRGVSSNQPQHF.

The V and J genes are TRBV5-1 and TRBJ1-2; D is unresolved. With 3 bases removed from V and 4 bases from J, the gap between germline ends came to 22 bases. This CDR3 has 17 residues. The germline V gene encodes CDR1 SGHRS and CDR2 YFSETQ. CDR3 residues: CASSSLPGRVGSYGYTF. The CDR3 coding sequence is TGCGCCAGCAGCTCCCTGCCCGGGAGGGTCGGAAGCTATGGCTACACCTTC.

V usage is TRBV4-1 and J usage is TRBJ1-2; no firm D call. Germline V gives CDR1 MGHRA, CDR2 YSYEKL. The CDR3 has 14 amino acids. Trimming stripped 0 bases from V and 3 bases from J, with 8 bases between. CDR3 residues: CASSQDRGYYGYTF. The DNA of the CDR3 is TGCGCCAGCAGCCAAGATCGAGGATACTATGGCTACACCTTC.

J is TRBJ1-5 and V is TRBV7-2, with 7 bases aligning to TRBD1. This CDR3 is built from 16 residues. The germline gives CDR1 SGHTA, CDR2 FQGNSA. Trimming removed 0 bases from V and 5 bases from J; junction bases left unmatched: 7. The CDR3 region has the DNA TGTGCCAGCAGCTTAGCCTCGGGACAGTCGGATCAGCCCCAGCATTTT. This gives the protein CASSLASGQSDQPQHF.

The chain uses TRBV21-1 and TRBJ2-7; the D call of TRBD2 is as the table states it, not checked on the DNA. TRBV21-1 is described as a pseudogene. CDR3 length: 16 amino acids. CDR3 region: CASSKDGTENSYEQYV. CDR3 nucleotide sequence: TGTGCCAGCAGCAAAGACGGGACTGAAAACTCCTACGAGCAGTACGTC.

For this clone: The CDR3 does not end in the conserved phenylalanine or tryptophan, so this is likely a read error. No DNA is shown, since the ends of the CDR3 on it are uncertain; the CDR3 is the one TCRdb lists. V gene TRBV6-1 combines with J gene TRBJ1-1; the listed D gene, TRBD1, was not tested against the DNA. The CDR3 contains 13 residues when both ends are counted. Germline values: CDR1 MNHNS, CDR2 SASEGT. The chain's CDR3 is CASSEAWAGNSPL.

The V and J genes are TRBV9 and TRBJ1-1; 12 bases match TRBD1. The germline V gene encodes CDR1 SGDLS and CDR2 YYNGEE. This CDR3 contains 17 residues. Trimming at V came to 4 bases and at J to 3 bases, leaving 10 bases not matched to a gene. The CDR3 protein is CASSPGTGGRKDTEAFF. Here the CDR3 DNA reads TGTGCCAGCAGCCCCGGGACAGGGGGCAGGAAAGACACTGAAGCTTTCTTT.

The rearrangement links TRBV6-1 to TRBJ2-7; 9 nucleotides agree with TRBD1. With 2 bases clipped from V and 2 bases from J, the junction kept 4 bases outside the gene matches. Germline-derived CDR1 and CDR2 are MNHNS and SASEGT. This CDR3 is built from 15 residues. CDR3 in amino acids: CASSEWTGAAYEQYV. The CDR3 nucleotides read TGTGCCAGCAGTGAATGGACAGGGGCCGCCTACGAGCAGTACGTC.

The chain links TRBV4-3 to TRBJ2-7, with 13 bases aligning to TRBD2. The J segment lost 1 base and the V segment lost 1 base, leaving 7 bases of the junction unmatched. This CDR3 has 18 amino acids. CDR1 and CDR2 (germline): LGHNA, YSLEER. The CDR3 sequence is CASSQAGGLAGPSYEQYF. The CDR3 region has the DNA TGCGCCAGCAGCCAAGCGGGGGGACTAGCGGGACCTTCCTACGAGCAGTACTTC.

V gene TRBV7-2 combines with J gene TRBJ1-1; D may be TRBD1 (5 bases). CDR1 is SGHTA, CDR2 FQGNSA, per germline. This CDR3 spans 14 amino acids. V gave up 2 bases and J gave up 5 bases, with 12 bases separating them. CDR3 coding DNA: TGTGCCAGCAGCTTACGCCTCCGGGGGACTGAAGCTTTCTTT. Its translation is CASSLRLRGTEAFF.

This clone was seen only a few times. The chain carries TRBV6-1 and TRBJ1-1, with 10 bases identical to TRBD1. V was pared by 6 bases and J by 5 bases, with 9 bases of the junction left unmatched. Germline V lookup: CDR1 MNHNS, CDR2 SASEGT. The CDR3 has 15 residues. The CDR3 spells CASRGDRGQVTEAFF. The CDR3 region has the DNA TGTGCCAGCAGGGGGGACAGGGGACAGGTTACTGAAGCTTTCTTT.

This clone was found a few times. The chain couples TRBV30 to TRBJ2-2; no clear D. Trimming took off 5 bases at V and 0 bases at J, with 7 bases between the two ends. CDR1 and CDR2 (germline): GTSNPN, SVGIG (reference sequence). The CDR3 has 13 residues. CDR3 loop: CAWLLANTGELFF. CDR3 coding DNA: TGTGCCTGGTTACTTGCGAACACCGGGGAGCTGTTTTTT.

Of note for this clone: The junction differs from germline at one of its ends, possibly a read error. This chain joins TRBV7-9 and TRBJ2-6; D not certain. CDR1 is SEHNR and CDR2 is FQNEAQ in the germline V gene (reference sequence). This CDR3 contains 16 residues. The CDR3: CSSSFQPFDRANVLTF. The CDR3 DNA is TGTTCCAGCAGCTTCCAGCCTTTTGACAGGGCCAACGTCCTGACTTTC.

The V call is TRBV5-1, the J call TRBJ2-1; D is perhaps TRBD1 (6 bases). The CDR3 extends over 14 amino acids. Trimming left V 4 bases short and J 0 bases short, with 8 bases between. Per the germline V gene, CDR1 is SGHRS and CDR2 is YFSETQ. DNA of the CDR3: TGCGCCAGCAGCGACAGGAGCTCCTACAATGAGCAGTTCTTC. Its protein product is CASSDRSSYNEQFF.